This T cell receptor beta chain derives from a study of OX40 agonist ivuxolimab in advanced cancers. Study as a whole: The patients received ivuxolimab by intravenous route every 2 weeks at 0.01 to 10 mg/kg. Overall study findings and caveats: Several nonresponders also turned out to have low normalized T-cell clonal expansion.

Assay used: immunoSEQ multiplex PCR; TCRdb lists only in-frame clones, some missing. The data contain tens of thousands of clones, 65% to 80% of them seen just once; the ten biggest clones take up 8.5% to 10%. Drawing of blood for sampling happened at baseline, at cycle 4 day 1, and at cycle 7 day 1. As concerns this clone: As yet, its antigen is unknown.

Trimming stripped 1 base from V and 10 bases from J, with 14 bases between. The CDR3 covers 15 residues. Per the germline V gene, CDR1 is ENHRY and CDR2 is SYGVKD. The chain couples TRBV10-3 to TRBJ1-6; no definite D call. The specimen was CD4+ or CD8+ T cells sorted from blood, collected in a trial of the OX40 agonist ivuxolimab. This clonotype was sampled from an adult with an advanced solid tumor such as melanoma, head and neck, liver or kidney cancer. This CDR3 is CAISEYEGGWSPLHF. The CDR3 DNA sequence: TGTGCCATCAGTGAGTACGAGGGCGGTTGGTCACCCCTCCACTTT.